This TCR beta chain was recorded in a study of PD-1 blockade in classical Hodgkin lymphoma. For this clone: Its cognate antigen is unknown.

Relapse after autologous stem cell transplantation occurred in every patient, and brentuximab vedotin exposure varied. Best overall response was complete response, partial response or progressive disease in these relapsed/refractory classical Hodgkin lymphoma patients. Assay used: immunoSEQ multiplex PCR; TCRdb lists only in-frame clones, some missing. The sample carries about 50,000 clones, roughly 73% recorded once. The CDR3 consists of 18 residues. The germline V gene has CDR1 LNHDA and CDR2 SQIVND (reference sequence). The V gene end was trimmed by 4 bases and the J gene end by 4 bases; junction bases not matched to a gene: 9. Study-wide results and limits: The causes of the repertoire differences, possibly disease activity or prior therapy, remain undefined. Baseline diversity resembling that of newly diagnosed patients was seen in complete responders.

Sequenced here: peripheral blood mononuclear cells (PBMCs), sampled before the second cycle of nivolumab. The chain couples TRBV19 to TRBJ2-6, with TRBD1 matching over 11 bases. This receptor was taken from a human donor with classical Hodgkin lymphoma. The CDR3 protein is CASSSPGQGAGGANVLTF. The DNA of the CDR3 is TGTGCCAGTAGTAGCCCTGGACAGGGGGCGGGAGGGGCCAACGTCCTGACTTTC.